These 6 T cell receptor beta chains share one sample of origin, sequenced in a study of T cell clonotyping in hematopoietic cell transplantation (dated by TCRdb to the early 2020s). Receptor amplification or capture employed the immunoSEQ multiplex PCR assay. What TCRdb holds here is the immuneACCESS table cut down to in-frame rearrangements. Part of the clones is not present; checked against another copy, under half of the missing clones reflect an unresolved V gene, and the others are unexplained. The sample table holds some 9,600 clones, of which more than 75% were seen once. The ten top clones hold about 16% of the sample. Sample time point, as interpreted from the label and publication: recipient sample about 28 days before transplant, after cytoreduction. Here the sequenced sample was peripheral blood mononuclear cells, taken before stem cell transplant. These receptors all stem from a woman between 45 and 60 years old with chronic myeloid leukemia. Some clones in this sample may be carry-over from other donors' samples.

CDR3 in amino acids: CASSDRRSYEQYF. The CDR3 DNA reads TGTGCCAGCAGCGACAGGCGGTCCTACGAGCAGTACTTC. V gene TRBV5-4 combines with J gene TRBJ2-7; D possibly corresponds to TRBD1 (6 bases). Germline CDR1 and CDR2: SGHNT and YYREEE (reference sequence). The CDR3 covers 13 residues. V gave up 4 bases and J gave up 1 base, with 9 bases separating them.

V gene TRBV30 combines with J gene TRBJ1-4; D remains ambiguous. The V gene's germline CDR1 is GTSNPN and CDR2 SVGIG (reference sequence). Trimming took 4 bases from V and 4 from J, leaving 7 bases between them. CDR3 length equals 12 residues. CDR3 nucleotides: TGTGCCTGGACGGTTTATAATGAAAAACTGTTTTTT. Protein: CAWTVYNEKLFF.

As to this clone: Other DNA sequences from this sample encode an identical CDR3 as well. In DNA, the CDR3 is TGCAGCGTGAGAGCGGGAGGAAATGAGCAGTTCTTC. It translates to CSVRAGGNEQFF. The chain links TRBV29-1 to TRBJ2-1, with 9 bases that match TRBD2. This CDR3 spans 12 amino acids. Germline V gene sequence: CDR1 SQVTM, CDR2 ANQGSEA. The V segment lost 6 bases and the J segment 7 bases; nucleotides outside the gene matches: 4.

This sequence joins TRBV13 and TRBJ2-7; the D gene could be TRBD1 or TRBD2 (6 bases each). There are 14 residues in the CDR3. The V end lost 0 bases, the J end lost 6 bases, and 12 bases lay between the germline ends. Per germline, CDR1 PRHDT and CDR2 FYEKMQ (reference sequence). Here the CDR3 reads CASSLGTGAVEQYF. As DNA, the CDR3 is TGTGCCAGCAGCTTAGGTACGGGGGCGGTCGAGCAGTACTTC.

This clone was observed a single time. The chain has TRBV2 and TRBJ2-7; 8 bases are shared with TRBD1. The CDR3 is 15 amino acids. J lost 5 bases, V lost 7 bases, and 13 bases had no gene match. Germline-derived CDR1 and CDR2 are SNHLY and FYNNEI. The CDR3 DNA is TGTGCCAGCACTTTCGGACAGGGATTAGTGCACGAGCAGTACTTC. As protein: CASTFGQGLVHEQYF.

This CDR3 is CASNTGGTGKQPQHF. The CDR3 DNA follows: TGTGCCAGCAACACGGGAGGGACAGGGAAACAGCCCCAGCATTTT. The chain joins TRBV28 to TRBJ1-5; TRBD1 agrees at 9 bases. Trimming cost V 7 bases and J 7 bases; bases outside gene matches: 11. CDR1 is MDHEN, CDR2 SYDVKM, per germline. This CDR3 contains 15 residues. The full variable domain, with the rest looked up from reference TRBV28 and TRBJ1-5, is DVKVTQSSRYLVKRTGEKVFLECVQDMDHENMFWYRQDPGLGLRLIYFSYDVKMKEKGDIPEGYSVSREKKERFSLILESASTNQTSMYLCASNTGGTGKQPQHFGDGTRLSIL.